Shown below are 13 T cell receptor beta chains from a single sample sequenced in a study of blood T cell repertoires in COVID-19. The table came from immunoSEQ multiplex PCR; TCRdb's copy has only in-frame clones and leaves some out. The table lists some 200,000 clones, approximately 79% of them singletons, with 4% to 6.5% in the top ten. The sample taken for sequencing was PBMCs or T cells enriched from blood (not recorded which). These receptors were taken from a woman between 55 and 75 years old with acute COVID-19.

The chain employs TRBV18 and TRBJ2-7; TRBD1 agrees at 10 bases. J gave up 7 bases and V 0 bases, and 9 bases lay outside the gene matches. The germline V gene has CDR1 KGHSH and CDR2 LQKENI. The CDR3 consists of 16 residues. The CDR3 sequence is CASSPPATGGRGEQYF. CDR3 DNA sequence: TGTGCCAGCTCACCACCAGCGACAGGGGGCAGGGGTGAGCAGTACTTC.

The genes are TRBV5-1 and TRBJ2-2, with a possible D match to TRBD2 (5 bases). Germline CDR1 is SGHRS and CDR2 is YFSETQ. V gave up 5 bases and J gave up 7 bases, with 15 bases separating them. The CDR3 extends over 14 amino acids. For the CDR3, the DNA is TGCGCCAGCAGGCGTGGACTTTCGGACGGGGAGCTGTTTTTT. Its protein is CASRRGLSDGELFF.

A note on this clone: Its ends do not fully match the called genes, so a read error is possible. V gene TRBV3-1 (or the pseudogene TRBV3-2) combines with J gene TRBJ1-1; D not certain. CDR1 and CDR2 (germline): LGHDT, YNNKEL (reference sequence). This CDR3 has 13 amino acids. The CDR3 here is CASSQRPNSEAFF. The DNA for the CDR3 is TGTGCCAGCAGCCAAAGACCCAACAGTGAAGCTTTCTTT.

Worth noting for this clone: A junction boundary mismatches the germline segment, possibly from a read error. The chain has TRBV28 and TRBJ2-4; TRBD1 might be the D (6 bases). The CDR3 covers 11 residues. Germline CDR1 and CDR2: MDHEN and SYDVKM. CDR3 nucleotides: TGTGCCAGCAGTTCCCAGGGGCTCCCGAACTTC. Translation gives CASSSQGLPNF.

The CDR3 DNA is TGTGCCTGCTCCCTACGGCAGGGCCGCTATCAGCCCCAGCATTTT. Translation gives CACSLRQGRYQPQHF. This sequence joins TRBV25-1 and TRBJ1-5; the D gene is possibly TRBD1 (5 bases). Germline CDR1 is MGHDK and CDR2 is SYGVNS. CDR3 length: 15 residues. Between the trimmed V and J ends, which lost 11 bases and 5 bases, there was a span of 22 bases.

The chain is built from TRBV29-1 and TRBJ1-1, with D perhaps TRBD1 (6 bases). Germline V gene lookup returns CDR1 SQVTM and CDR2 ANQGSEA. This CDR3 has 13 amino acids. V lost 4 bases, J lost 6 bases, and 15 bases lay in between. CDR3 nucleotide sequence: TGCAGCGTTGGCCGCCCAGGGGCCGCTGAAGCTTTCTTT. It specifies CSVGRPGAAEAFF.

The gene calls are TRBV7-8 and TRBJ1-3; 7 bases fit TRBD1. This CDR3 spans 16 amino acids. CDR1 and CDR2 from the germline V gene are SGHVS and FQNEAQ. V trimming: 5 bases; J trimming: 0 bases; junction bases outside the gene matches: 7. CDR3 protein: CASSLTGVTSGNTIYF. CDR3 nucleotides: TGTGCCAGCAGCCTAACAGGGGTGACCTCTGGAAACACCATATATTTT.

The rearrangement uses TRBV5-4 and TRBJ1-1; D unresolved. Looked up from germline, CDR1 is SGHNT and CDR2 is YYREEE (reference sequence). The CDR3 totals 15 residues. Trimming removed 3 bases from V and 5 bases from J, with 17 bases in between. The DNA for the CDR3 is TGTGCCAGCAGCTCCACCCGGGCGGGGTGGACTGAAGCTTTCTTT. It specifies CASSSTRAGWTEAFF.

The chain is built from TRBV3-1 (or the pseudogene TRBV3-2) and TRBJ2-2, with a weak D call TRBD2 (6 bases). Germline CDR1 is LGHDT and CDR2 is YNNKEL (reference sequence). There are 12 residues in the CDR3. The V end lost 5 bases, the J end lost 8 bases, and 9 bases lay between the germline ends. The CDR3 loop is CASSFGGGELFF. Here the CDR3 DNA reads TGTGCCAGCAGCTTCGGGGGAGGGGAGCTGTTTTTT.

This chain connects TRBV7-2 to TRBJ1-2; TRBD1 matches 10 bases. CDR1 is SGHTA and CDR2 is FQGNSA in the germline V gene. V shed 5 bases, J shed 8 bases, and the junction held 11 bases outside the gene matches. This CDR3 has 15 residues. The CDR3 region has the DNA TGTGCCAGCAGCGGGAGCGGACAGGGGGTAGTCGGCTACACCTTC. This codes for CASSGSGQGVVGYTF.

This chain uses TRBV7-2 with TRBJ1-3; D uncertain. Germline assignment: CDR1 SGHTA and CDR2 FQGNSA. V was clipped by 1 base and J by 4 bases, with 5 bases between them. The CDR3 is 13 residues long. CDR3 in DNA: TGTGCCAGCAGCTTAGTTACAGGAAACACCATATATTTT. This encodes CASSLVTGNTIYF.

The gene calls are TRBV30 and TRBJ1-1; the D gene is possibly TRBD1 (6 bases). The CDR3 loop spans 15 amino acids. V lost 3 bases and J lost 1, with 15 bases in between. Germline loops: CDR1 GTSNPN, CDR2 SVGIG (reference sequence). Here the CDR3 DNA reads TGTGCCTGGAGGCTAACAGGGTTAGGGAACACTGAAGCTTTCTTT. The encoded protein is CAWRLTGLGNTEAFF.

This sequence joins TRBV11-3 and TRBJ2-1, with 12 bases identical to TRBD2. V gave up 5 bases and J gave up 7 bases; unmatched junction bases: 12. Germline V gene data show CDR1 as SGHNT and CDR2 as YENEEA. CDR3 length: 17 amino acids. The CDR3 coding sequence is TGTGCCAGCAGCCCCCGGAACCTAGCGGGGGGGATAAATGAGCAGTTCTTC. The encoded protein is CASSPRNLAGGINEQFF. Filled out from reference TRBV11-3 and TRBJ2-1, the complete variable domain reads EAGVVQSPRYKIIEKKQPVAFWCNPISGHNTLYWYLQNLGQGPELLIRYENEEAVDDSQLPKDRFSAERLKGVDSTLKIQPAELGDSAVYLCASSPRNLAGGINEQFFGPGTRLTVL.